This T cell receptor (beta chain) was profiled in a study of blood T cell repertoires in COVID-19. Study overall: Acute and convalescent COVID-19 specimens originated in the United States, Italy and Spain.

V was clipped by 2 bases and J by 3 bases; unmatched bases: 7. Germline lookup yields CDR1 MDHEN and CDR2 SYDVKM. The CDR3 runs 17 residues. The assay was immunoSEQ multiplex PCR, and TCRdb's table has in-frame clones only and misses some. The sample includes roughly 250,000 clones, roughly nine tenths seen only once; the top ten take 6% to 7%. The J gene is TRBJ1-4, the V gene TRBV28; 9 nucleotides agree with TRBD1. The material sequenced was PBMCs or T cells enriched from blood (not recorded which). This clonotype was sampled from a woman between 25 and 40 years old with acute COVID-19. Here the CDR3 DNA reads TGTGCCAGCAGTTTAGCGGGACAGGGTGGGTCTAATGAAAAACTGTTTTTT. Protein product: CASSLAGQGGSNEKLFF.